This T cell receptor (beta chain) was profiled in a study of T cell repertoires and Cas9 in healthy adults. About the research overall: Multi-effector potency, cytotoxicity and lineage were assessed in SpCas9-reactive CD4 and CD8 T cells.

Study-wide results and limits: In vitro, SpCas9-reactive Tregs were reported to curb effector T cell proliferation and function.

TCRdb keeps only in-frame clones here, not all; method: immunoSEQ multiplex PCR. The data show 20,000 to 25,000 clones, 90% seen once. After removal of 1 base from V and 2 bases from J, the junction contained 5 bases not matched to a gene. The CDR3 is 16 residues long. Germline lookup yields CDR1 SGHNT and CDR2 YYREEE (reference sequence). As regards this clone: The antigen is not known.

The genes are TRBV5-4 and TRBJ2-7; 11 bases are shared with TRBD2. Sequencing was done on a sample of CD4+ effector T cells (CD127+, CD25-, CD137-, CD154-) from PBMCs; culture status not recorded. The sequence was obtained from a human donor in good health. Here the CDR3 reads CASSLSASGGTYEQYF. Here the CDR3 DNA reads TGTGCCAGCAGCTTGTCGGCTAGCGGGGGGACCTACGAGCAGTACTTC.